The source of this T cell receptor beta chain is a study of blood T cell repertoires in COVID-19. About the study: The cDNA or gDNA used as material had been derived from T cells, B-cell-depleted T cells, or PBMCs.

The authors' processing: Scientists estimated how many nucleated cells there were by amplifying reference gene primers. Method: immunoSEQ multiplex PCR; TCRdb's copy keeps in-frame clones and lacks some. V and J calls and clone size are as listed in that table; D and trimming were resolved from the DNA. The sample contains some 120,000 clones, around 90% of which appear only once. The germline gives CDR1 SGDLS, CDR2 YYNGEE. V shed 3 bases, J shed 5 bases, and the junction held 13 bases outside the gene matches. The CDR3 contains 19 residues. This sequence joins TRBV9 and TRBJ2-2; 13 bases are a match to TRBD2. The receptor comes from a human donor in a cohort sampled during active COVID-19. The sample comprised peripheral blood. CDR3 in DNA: TGTGCCAGCAGCGCCGCCCGAGGACTAGCGGGAGTTATTACCGGGGAGCTGTTTTTT. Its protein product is CASSAARGLAGVITGELFF.